The sequence of this T cell receptor (beta chain) was determined in a study of T-cell memory formation after mild COVID-19. TCRdb itself ran the 5' RACE reads through MiXCR, one entry per CDR3 protein. The sample has roughly 480,000 distinct CDR3 sequences, 20% to 25% seen once. The V and J ends lost 4 bases and 7 bases respectively, with 8 bases between them. CDR3 size: 12 residues. Germline V CDR1 and CDR2: SGDLS, YYNGEE. The chain links TRBV9 to TRBJ2-2; TRBD1 is a possible D gene (5 bases). The TCR comes from an adult woman who had mild COVID-19 (a few samples of this study predate the infection). Cell type and time point are not known. The sequenced material came from PBMCs or a T cell subset sorted from them (not recorded which). CDR3 coding DNA: TGTGCCAGCAGCCCCCAGGGCGGGGAGCTGTTTTTT. It specifies CASSPQGGELFF.